The table lists the clone carrying this T cell receptor beta chain with a few counts. The entry originates in a study of early T cells in non-severe SARS-CoV-2 infection. TCRdb ran MiXCR on the 5' RACE reads and lists one entry per CDR3 protein. The sample has tens of thousands of distinct CDR3 sequences; over 10% are singletons. The CDR3 covers 13 residues. From germline, CDR1 is SQVTM and CDR2 ANQGSEA. V shed 5 bases and J shed 0 bases, with 7 bases lying between them. The receptor was isolated from an adult who was a healthcare worker with PCR-confirmed SARS-CoV-2 infection or an uninfected control (not recorded which). The V gene is TRBV29-1, the J gene TRBJ2-2; no clear D gene. Sequencing was carried out using whole blood. CDR3 nucleotide sequence: TGCAGCGTTTGGGCACCGAACACCGGGGAGCTGTTTTTT. Translation: CSVWAPNTGELFF.